This T cell receptor beta chain was identified during a study of CD8+ T cells in alopecia areata (dated by TCRdb to the late 2010s). Context from the whole study: The treated patients, all with moderate-to-severe alopecia areata, were enrolled in an open-label pilot trial of oral tofacitinib given at 5 to 10 mg twice daily. For the treated patients, the SALT score, which quantifies what percentage of scalp surface area is affected, served as the measure of disease severity. Biopsies were taken from tofacitinib-treated patients at baseline and again at 4 and 24 weeks into treatment, and several of those patients also had a later scalp biopsy. The study used high-throughput TCRbeta sequencing to examine T cell clonal expansion in alopecia areata, in both the C3H/HeJ mouse model and human patients. On the human side, TCRbeta sequencing was run on scalp tissue and on sorted CD4+ and CD8+ peripheral blood T cells from healthy controls and from alopecia areata patients with either patchy or totalis/universalis disease. Scalp clonality was compared among normal scalp (n=4), patchy alopecia areata scalp (n=8), and alopecia totalis/universalis scalp (n=8). Amplification of TCRbeta CDR3 regions was done by immunoSEQ multiplex PCR using 35 Vbeta forward primers and 13 Jbeta reverse primers. The RNA source kit depended on sample type: the PAXgene miRNA kit for fixed scalp, the miRNeasy kit for PBMCs, and the RNeasy kit for mouse skin. Tofacitinib was given for 6 to 18 months, followed by 6 months of follow-up off drug to assess delayed response and recurrence. Findings and caveats that apply to the study as a whole: During tofacitinib treatment, many expanded lesional clones stuck around in both scalp and blood, and this persistence may partly explain why relapse happens after treatment is stopped. Compared with normal scalp, lesional scalp had higher clonality and more expanded CD8+ clones, particularly in alopecia totalis/universalis, a pattern that suggests antigenic drive. Scalp TCR repertoire analysis is complicated because resident alphabeta T cells in normal human skin are also sequenced, whereas mouse skin is dominated by gammadelta T cells. Tofacitinib significantly decreased scalp clonality and the number of expanded CD8+ clones among the top 100 scalp clones. Compared with mice, TCR sequences shared between patients were less clear, possibly partly because of HLA diversity across the patient population. The treated cohort was small, with a single nonresponder, so links between baseline CD8+ expansion and response need larger studies.

Regarding this clone: Its cognate antigen has yet to be identified. No qualities accompany the bases; no much larger clone lies one base away.

CDR1 SGHRS and CDR2 YFSETQ were looked up in the germline V gene. The CDR3 runs 14 residues from the cysteine to the phenylalanine. The DNA shown is the 42-base CDR3, in frame from base 1. Relative to germline, V is 0 bases shorter and J is 6 bases shorter, with 12 bases between their ends. Taken with the paper, the label for treatment or condition translates to: oral pan-JAK inhibitor, 5-10 mg twice daily. Peripheral blood and lesional scalp punch biopsies were obtained from patients with alopecia areata. PBMCs were isolated by density centrifugation and stained for CD3, CD4 and CD8, after which CD4+ and CD8+ T cells were sorted on a FACSAria. The library was obtained by the immunoSEQ multiplex PCR assay. RNA was extracted from all samples and reverse transcribed into cDNA, which served as template for TCR sequencing. First-strand cDNA was synthesized with SuperScript III using a 2:1 mix of oligo-dT and random hexamers. Amplification bias was assessed with a synthetic immune receptor repertoire, and residual bias was removed computationally. Concerning the study's data processing: Raw reads were preprocessed to remove errors, and CDR3 was defined by IMGT conventions from the conserved cysteine to phenylalanine. Clonality was computed as 1 minus the Shannon entropy, with the entropy normalized by log2 of the number of productive unique TCRs. CD4 or CD8 identity of scalp clones was inferred by cross-referencing scalp TCRbeta sequences with sorted blood CD4 and CD8 repertoires. Sourced from immuneACCESS, this table was stored by TCRdb with only in-frame sequences that have V and J called. A share of the clones is absent; for the studies checked, an unresolved V gene accounts for under half, and the remainder has no known explanation. The V and J calls and clone size come from that table; D and trimming were worked out from the DNA. This sample holds tens of thousands of clones; 40% to 55% were observed only once. Clones ranked in the top ten supply about a fifth of the sample.

The sample here was CD8+ T cells sorted from blood, taken around week 36, from a patient treated with tofacitinib. The source is a human donor with alopecia areata. This sequence uses TRBV5-1 and TRBJ1-2; the D gene is possibly TRBD1, with 6 bases matching. CDR3 region: CASSLEVAGDGYTF. In nucleotide form, the sequence is TGCGCCAGCAGCTTGGAGGTGGCAGGGGATGGCTACACCTTC.